Following are 21 T cell receptor beta chains from one sample sequenced in a study of cytomegalovirus exposure and HLA in healthy donors. Primers for the PCR totalled 60 Vbeta and 13 Jbeta. Libraries were prepared by immunoSEQ multiplex PCR; TCRdb keeps only in-frame clonotypes and omits some of them. The table records 150,000 to 200,000 clones, 75% to 90% of them present only once. Sequencing was done on a sample of PBMCs. The receptor source for this set is a man in his thirties or forties in good health and CMV-seropositive.

The gene calls are TRBV7-6 and TRBJ2-1; no definite D call. V lost 1 base, J lost 7 bases, and 14 bases lay in between. The CDR3 loop spans 15 amino acids. Germline lookup yields CDR1 SGHVS and CDR2 FNYEAQ. The CDR3 sequence is CASSLVVTGFNEQFF. CDR3 nucleotides: TGTGCCAGCAGCTTAGTCGTGACTGGCTTTAATGAGCAGTTCTTC.

This clone has just one count. The chain employs TRBV18 and TRBJ2-7, with D possibly being TRBD2 (6 bases). CDR3 length equals 14 residues. V lost 3 bases to trimming and J lost 2 bases, with 11 bases between them. Per the germline V gene, CDR1 is KGHSH and CDR2 is LQKENI. Here the CDR3 reads CASSPGGGAYEQYF. The CDR3 DNA reads TGTGCCAGCTCACCGGGAGGAGGGGCCTACGAGCAGTACTTC. Based on the CDR3 plus reference TRBV18 and TRBJ2-7, the full variable domain is NAGVMQNPRHLVRRRGQEARLRCSPMKGHSHVYWYRQLPEEGLKFMVYLQKENIIDESGMPKERFSAEFPKEGPSILRIQQVVRGDSAAYFCASSPGGGAYEQYFGPGTRLTVT.

This chain joins TRBV27 and TRBJ2-1; D gene unclear. The CDR3 spans 14 residues. The V end lost 0 bases, the J end lost 8 bases, and 11 bases lay between the germline ends. Germline CDR1 MNHEY, CDR2 SMNVEV (reference sequence). CDR3 in DNA: TGTGCCAGCAGTTTATCGGTTCGCCGGGATGAGCAGTTCTTC. Translated, it gives CASSLSVRRDEQFF.

V and J are TRBV20-1 and TRBJ2-7, with 8 bases that match TRBD1. V trimming: 5 bases; J trimming: 5 bases; junction bases outside the gene matches: 2. From germline, CDR1 is DFQATT and CDR2 SNEGSKA (reference sequence). The CDR3 covers 11 residues. CDR3 amino acids: CSAYRGDEQYF. The CDR3 DNA reads as TGCAGTGCTTACAGGGGGGACGAGCAGTACTTC.

The chain carries TRBV10-1 and TRBJ1-3; D gene unclear. The V end was cut by 7 bases, the J end by 0 bases, with 7 bases between. The CDR3 spans 13 residues. Germline CDR1 WNHNN, CDR2 SYGVQD (reference sequence). The chain's CDR3 is CASTPSSGNTIYF. CDR3 nucleotides: TGCGCCAGCACTCCGAGCTCTGGAAACACCATATATTTT.

The V and J genes are TRBV5-4 and TRBJ2-7; TRBD1 matches 7 bases. CDR1 is SGHNT and CDR2 is YYREEE in the germline V gene (reference sequence). J was trimmed by 0 bases and V by 7 bases; bases with no gene match: 4. There are 13 residues in the CDR3. The CDR3 here is CASAPGGSYEQYF. The CDR3 nucleotides read TGTGCCAGCGCTCCAGGGGGCTCCTACGAGCAGTACTTC.

The J gene is TRBJ2-6, the V gene TRBV5-1; TRBD2 is a possible D gene (6 bases). This CDR3 has 18 amino acids. Trimming removed 2 bases from V and 4 bases from J, with 19 bases in between. From germline, CDR1 is SGHRS and CDR2 YFSETQ. Here the CDR3 DNA reads TGCGCCAGCAGCTTTCTGGGCAGGAGGGGCTCCGGGGCCAACGTCCTGACTTTC. The encoded protein is CASSFLGRRGSGANVLTF.

The chain carries TRBV18 and TRBJ2-1; TRBD2 aligns across 8 bases. The CDR3 covers 16 residues. Germline V gene lookup returns CDR1 KGHSH and CDR2 LQKENI. The J segment lost 8 bases and the V segment lost 4 bases, leaving 13 bases of the junction unmatched. In nucleotides, the CDR3 is TGTGCCAGCTCACGTTCGGGGACTAGAGATAACTATGAGCAGTTCTTC. This sequence encodes CASSRSGTRDNYEQFF.

The V gene is TRBV5-1, the J gene TRBJ2-7; TRBD1 aligns across 7 bases. With 4 bases clipped from V and 1 base from J, the junction kept 8 bases outside the gene matches. The germline CDR1 and CDR2 sequences are SGHRS and YFSETQ. This CDR3 has 15 amino acids. The CDR3 here is CASSPRQGGSYEQYF. CDR3 in DNA: TGCGCCAGCAGCCCTCGACAGGGTGGGTCCTACGAGCAGTACTTC.

V usage is TRBV27 and J usage is TRBJ1-2; D possibly corresponds to TRBD1 (5 bases). CDR3 length: 12 amino acids. The V end lost 4 bases, the J end lost 12 bases, and 15 bases lay between the germline ends. Germline V gene data show CDR1 as MNHEY and CDR2 as SMNVEV (reference sequence). The CDR3 DNA sequence: TGTGCCAGCAGTTCCCCAGGGCAGTCTGACACCTTC. This gives the protein CASSSPGQSDTF.

The J gene is TRBJ2-1, the V gene TRBV11-3; D may be TRBD1 (6 bases). The CDR3 is 14 amino acids. Germline lookup yields CDR1 SGHNT and CDR2 YENEEA. Trimming left V 6 bases short and J 7 bases short, with 16 bases between. CDR3: CASSPGQPRNEQFF. The DNA of the CDR3 is TGTGCCAGCAGTCCAGGACAGCCGCGTAATGAGCAGTTCTTC.

The chain employs TRBV2 and TRBJ1-2; tentative D call: TRBD1 (5 bases). The V and J ends lost 1 base and 4 bases respectively, with 10 bases between them. The CDR3 has 14 residues. CDR1 and CDR2 from the germline V gene are SNHLY and FYNNEI. Here the CDR3 DNA reads TGTGCCAGCAGTGAAGTATCGGGGGGCTATGGCTACACCTTC. It yields the protein CASSEVSGGYGYTF.

This chain joins TRBV10-1 and TRBJ1-1; 9 bases are shared with TRBD1. Trimming removed 5 bases from V and 5 bases from J; junction bases left unmatched: 6. The germline gives CDR1 WNHNN, CDR2 SYGVQD (reference sequence). This CDR3 is 14 amino acids long. CDR3 in amino acids: CASSRDRAATEAFF. The DNA of the CDR3 is TGCGCCAGCAGTCGGGACAGGGCAGCGACTGAAGCTTTCTTT.

The gene calls are TRBV27 and TRBJ1-3, with D possibly TRBD1 on 5 matching bases. The V end lost 6 bases, the J end lost 4 bases, and 16 bases lay between the germline ends. The CDR3 consists of 15 residues. The V gene's germline CDR1 is MNHEY and CDR2 SMNVEV (reference sequence). This CDR3 is CASSRTGGLGNTIYF. For the CDR3, the DNA is TGTGCCAGCAGCCGGACGGGGGGACTAGGAAACACCATATATTTT.

The rearrangement links TRBV30 to TRBJ2-3, with 11 bases aligning to TRBD1. After removal of 0 bases from V and 3 bases from J, the junction contained 8 bases not matched to a gene. Germline V CDR1 and CDR2: GTSNPN, SVGIG (reference sequence). The CDR3 length is 17 residues. The CDR3, as DNA: TGTGCCTGGAGTGTCCTTGGGGGACAGGGGGGGACAGATACGCAGTATTTT. Its protein product is CAWSVLGGQGGTDTQYF.

This clone was detected a few times. Other nucleotide sequences from this sample produce the same CDR3. The chain uses TRBV4-3 and TRBJ2-3, with 9 bases identical to TRBD1. Trimming at V came to 1 base and at J to 2 bases, leaving 1 base not matched to a gene. Germline V CDR1 and CDR2: LGHNA, YSLEER. The CDR3 runs to 15 residues. The CDR3 sequence: CASSQGDRDTDTQYF. In DNA form, the CDR3 reads TGCGCCAGCAGCCAAGGGGACAGGGACACAGATACGCAGTATTTT.

This clone occurred once. The rearrangement joins TRBV5-1 to TRBJ2-7; perhaps TRBD1 as D (5 bases). Germline V gene lookup returns CDR1 SGHRS and CDR2 YFSETQ. The CDR3 sequence is 14 residues long. Between the trimmed V and J ends, which lost 1 base and 3 bases, there was a span of 11 bases. CDR3 sequence reads: CASSLSQGGYEQYF. The CDR3 region has the DNA TGCGCCAGCAGCTTGAGCCAGGGCGGCTACGAGCAGTACTTC. Filled out from reference TRBV5-1 and TRBJ2-7, the complete variable domain reads KAGVTQTPRYLIKTRGQQVTLSCSPISGHRSVSWYQQTPGQGLQFLFEYFSETQRNKGNFPGRFSGRQFSNSRSEMNVSTLELGDSALYLCASSLSQGGYEQYFGPGTRLTVT.

This clone was observed a single time. The gene calls are TRBV4-1 and TRBJ2-7; 10 bases line up with TRBD1. Germline V gives CDR1 MGHRA, CDR2 YSYEKL. V dropped 4 bases and J dropped 6; count of bases not matched to a gene: 12. CDR3 length: 16 amino acids. CDR3 nucleotides: TGCGCCAGCAGCCCCCAACCGACAGGGGGCCGCTTCGAGCAGTACTTC. This gives the protein CASSPQPTGGRFEQYF.

This chain links TRBV5-4 with TRBJ2-7; D is possibly TRBD1 (6 bases). Trimming left V 1 base short and J 6 bases short, with 14 bases between. CDR1 and CDR2 from the germline V gene are SGHNT and YYREEE (reference sequence). The CDR3 is made up of 14 amino acids. This CDR3 is CASSLFGGSIEQYF. CDR3 coding DNA: TGTGCCAGCAGCTTGTTTGGGGGCTCTATCGAGCAGTACTTC.

The chain employs TRBV12-1 and TRBJ2-3; TRBD2 was called by the table and not checked on the DNA. TRBV12-1 is designated a pseudogene. The CDR3 has 15 residues. CDR3 DNA: TGTGCCAGCAGCTTTGCCGGGACTAACACAGATACGCAGTATTTT. Translation: CASSFAGTNTDTQYF.

The gene calls are TRBV6-4 and TRBJ1-4; D possibly corresponds to TRBD1 (6 bases). Germline V gene sequence: CDR1 MRHNA, CDR2 SNTAGT. V gave up 6 bases and J gave up 6 bases, with 20 bases separating them. The CDR3 is made up of 16 amino acids. CDR3 sequence: CASRDGGDTDYEKLFF. The DNA for the CDR3 is TGTGCCAGCAGAGACGGGGGGGACACGGATTATGAAAAACTGTTTTTT.